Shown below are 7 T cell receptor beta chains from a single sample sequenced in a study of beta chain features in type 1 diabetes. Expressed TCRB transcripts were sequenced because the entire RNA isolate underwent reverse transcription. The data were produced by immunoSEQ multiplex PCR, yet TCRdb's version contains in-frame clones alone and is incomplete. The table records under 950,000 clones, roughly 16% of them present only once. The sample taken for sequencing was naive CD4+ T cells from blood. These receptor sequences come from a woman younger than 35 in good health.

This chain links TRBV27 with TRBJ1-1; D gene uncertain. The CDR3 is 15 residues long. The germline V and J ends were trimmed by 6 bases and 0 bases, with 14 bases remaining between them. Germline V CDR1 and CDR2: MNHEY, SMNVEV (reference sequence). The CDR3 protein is CASRLQSNMNTEAFF. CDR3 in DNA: TGTGCCAGCAGGCTGCAGTCGAATATGAACACTGAAGCTTTCTTT.

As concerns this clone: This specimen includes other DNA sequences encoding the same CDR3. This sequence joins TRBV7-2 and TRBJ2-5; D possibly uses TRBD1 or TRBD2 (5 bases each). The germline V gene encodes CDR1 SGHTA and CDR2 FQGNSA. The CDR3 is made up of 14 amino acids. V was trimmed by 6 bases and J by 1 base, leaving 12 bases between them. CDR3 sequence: CASSLAGAQETQYF. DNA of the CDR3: TGTGCCAGCAGTCTCGCCGGGGCCCAAGAGACCCAGTACTTC. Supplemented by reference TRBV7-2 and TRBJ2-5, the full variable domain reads GAGVSQSPSNKVTEKGKDVELRCDPISGHTALYWYRQSLGQGLEFLIYFQGNSAPDKSGLPSDRFSAERTGGSVSTLTIQRTQQEDSAVYLCASSLAGAQETQYFGPGTRLLVL.

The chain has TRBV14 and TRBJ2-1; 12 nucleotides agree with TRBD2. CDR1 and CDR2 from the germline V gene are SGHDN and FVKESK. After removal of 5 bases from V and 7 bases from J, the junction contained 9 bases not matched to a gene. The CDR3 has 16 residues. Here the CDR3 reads CASSLTSGRPRNEQFF. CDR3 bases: TGTGCCAGCAGCTTAACTAGCGGGAGGCCCCGGAATGAGCAGTTCTTC.

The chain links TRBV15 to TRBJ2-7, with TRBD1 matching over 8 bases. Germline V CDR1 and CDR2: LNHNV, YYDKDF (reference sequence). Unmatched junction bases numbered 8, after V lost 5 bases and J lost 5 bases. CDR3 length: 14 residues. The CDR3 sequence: CATSARQGSNEQYF. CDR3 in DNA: TGTGCCACCAGCGCCCGACAGGGGAGCAACGAGCAGTACTTC.

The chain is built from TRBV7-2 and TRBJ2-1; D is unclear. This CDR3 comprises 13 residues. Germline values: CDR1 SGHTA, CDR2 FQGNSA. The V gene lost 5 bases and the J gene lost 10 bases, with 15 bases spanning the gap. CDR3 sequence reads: CASSQRPFGEQFF. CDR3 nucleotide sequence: TGTGCCAGCAGCCAACGACCGTTCGGGGAGCAGTTCTTC.

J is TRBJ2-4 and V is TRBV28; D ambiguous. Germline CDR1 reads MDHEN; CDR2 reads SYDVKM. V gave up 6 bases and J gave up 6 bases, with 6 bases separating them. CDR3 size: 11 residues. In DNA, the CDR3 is TGTGCCAGCAGCTCAACAAACATTCAGTACTTC. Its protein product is CASSSTNIQYF.

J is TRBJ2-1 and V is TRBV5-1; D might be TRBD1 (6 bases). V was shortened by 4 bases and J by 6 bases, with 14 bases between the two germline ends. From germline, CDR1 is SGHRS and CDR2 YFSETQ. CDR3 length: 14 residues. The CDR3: CASSPTQGSNEQFF. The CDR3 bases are TGCGCCAGCAGCCCTACGCAGGGGAGCAATGAGCAGTTCTTC.